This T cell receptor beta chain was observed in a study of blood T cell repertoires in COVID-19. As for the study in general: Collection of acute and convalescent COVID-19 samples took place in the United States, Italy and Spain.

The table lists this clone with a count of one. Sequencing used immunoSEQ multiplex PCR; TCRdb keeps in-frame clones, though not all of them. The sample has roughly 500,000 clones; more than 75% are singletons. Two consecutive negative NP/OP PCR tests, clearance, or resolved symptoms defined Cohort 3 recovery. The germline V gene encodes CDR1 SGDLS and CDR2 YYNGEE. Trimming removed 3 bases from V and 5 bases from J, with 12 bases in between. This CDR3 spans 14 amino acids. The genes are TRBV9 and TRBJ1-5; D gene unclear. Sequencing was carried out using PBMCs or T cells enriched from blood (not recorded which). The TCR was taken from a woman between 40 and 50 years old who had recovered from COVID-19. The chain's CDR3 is CASSAELRDQPQHF. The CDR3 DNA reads TGTGCCAGCAGCGCCGAACTTAGAGATCAGCCCCAGCATTTT.